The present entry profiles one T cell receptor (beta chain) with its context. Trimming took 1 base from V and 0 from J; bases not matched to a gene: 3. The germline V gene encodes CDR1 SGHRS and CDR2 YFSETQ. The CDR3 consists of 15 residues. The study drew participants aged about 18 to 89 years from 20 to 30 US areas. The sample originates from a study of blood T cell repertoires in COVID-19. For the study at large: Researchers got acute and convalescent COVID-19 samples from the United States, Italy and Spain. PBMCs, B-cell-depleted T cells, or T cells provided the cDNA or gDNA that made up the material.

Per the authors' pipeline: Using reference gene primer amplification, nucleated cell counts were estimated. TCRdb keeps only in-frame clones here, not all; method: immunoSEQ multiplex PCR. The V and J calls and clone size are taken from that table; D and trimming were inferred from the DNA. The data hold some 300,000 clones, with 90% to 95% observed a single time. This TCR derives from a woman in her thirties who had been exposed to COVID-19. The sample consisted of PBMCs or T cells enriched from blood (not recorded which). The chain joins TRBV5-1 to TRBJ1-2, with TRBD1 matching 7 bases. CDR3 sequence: CASSLNRGANYGYTF. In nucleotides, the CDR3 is TGCGCCAGCAGCTTGAACAGGGGCGCTAACTATGGCTACACCTTC. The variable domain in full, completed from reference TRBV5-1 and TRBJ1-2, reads KAGVTQTPRYLIKTRGQQVTLSCSPISGHRSVSWYQQTPGQGLQFLFEYFSETQRNKGNFPGRFSGRQFSNSRSEMNVSTLELGDSALYLCASSLNRGANYGYTFGSGTRLTVV.